The rows below give T cell receptor beta chains drawn from one sample of a study of response to subunit inactivated influenza vaccine. TCRdb fed the RT-PCR reads into MiXCR, producing one record per CDR3 protein. The table has approximately 700,000 distinct CDR3 sequences, approximately 15% seen once; the top ten hold 5.5% to 8%. Sequenced here: PBMCs from blood, sampled around 15 days before vaccination. The receptors come from a man between 45 and 60 years old who received an inactivated influenza vaccine. CDR3s include the opening cysteine and the closing phenylalanine or tryptophan. The D gene is left open where the match is weak. Clone size appears in some rows only: once, few, many, or a class for an expanded clone.

j_call clone_size v_call d_call cdr3_nt cdr3_aa
TRBJ2-3 few TRBV12-3/TRBV12-4 TRBD1 TGTGCCAGCAGCCGCGGACAGGGGGGACCCACAGATACGCAGTATTTT CASSRGQGGPTDTQYF
TRBJ1-1 - TRBV6-4 TRBD1 TGTGCCAGCCGCGAGGAACCGGGACAGGGGTTAACTGAAGCTTTCTTT CASREEPGQGLTEAFF
TRBJ2-3 few TRBV12-3/TRBV12-4 - TGTGCCAGCAGTTTAAAGGGTGGGGCAGATACGCAGTATTTT CASSLKGGADTQYF
TRBJ1-1 - TRBV30 TRBD1 TGTGCCTGGAAAAGGACAGGGCGGACTGAAGCTTTCTTT CAWKRTGRTEAFF
TRBJ2-1 many TRBV28 TRBD2 TGTGCCAGCACCGGGACTAGCGGGAGAGTCTCCTACAATGAGCAGTTCTTC CASTGTSGRVSYNEQFF
TRBJ1-5 few TRBV27 TRBD1 TGTGCCAGCAGACAACAGGGGGGAGGGCAGCCCCAGCATTTT CASRQQGGGQPQHF
TRBJ2-7 many TRBV6-2/TRBV6-3 - TGTGCCAGCAAGACAGGGAGGGACTACGAGCAGTACTTC CASKTGRDYEQYF
TRBJ2-3 - TRBV19 - TGTGCCAGTAGTACGTCCGGGTTTGGCCTCTTTACGCAGTATTTT CASSTSGFGLFTQYF
TRBJ2-7 many TRBV5-1 TRBD1 TGCGCCAGCAGCTTGCAGGGACAGGGACCTGACGAGCAGTACTTC CASSLQGQGPDEQYF
TRBJ2-6 - TRBV5-1 TRBD1 TGCGCCAGCAGCTTGGGCCGACAGGGGGTCCCTGGGGCCAACGTCCTGACTTTC CASSLGRQGVPGANVLTF
TRBJ1-2 few TRBV19 - TGTGCCAGTAGTAGGCAGACCACAACTAACTATGGCTACACCTTC CASSRQTTTNYGYTF
TRBJ2-7 many TRBV7-8 - TGTGCCAGCAGCCCGTCGGAGGCCGAGCAGTACTTC CASSPSEAEQYF
TRBJ1-2 few TRBV5-1 - TGCGCCAGCAGCTCTTCGAGGGGCGATGGCTACACCTTC CASSSSRGDGYTF
TRBJ2-1 many TRBV6-2/TRBV6-3 - TGTGCCAGCAGTTACTTGATCGATGAGCAGTTCTTC CASSYLIDEQFF
TRBJ1-1 - TRBV4-1 - TGCGCCAGCAGCCAAGCGGGGGGGCATACTGAAGCTTTCTTT CASSQAGGHTEAFF
TRBJ1-4 few TRBV12-3/TRBV12-4 TRBD1 TGTGCCAGCAGTTCCGGGACAGGGGTCGCTAATGAAAAACTGTTTTTT CASSSGTGVANEKLFF
TRBJ2-2 - TRBV9 - TGTGCCAGCAGCGTAGAGGACGGAGACACCGGGGAGCTGTTTTTT CASSVEDGDTGELFF
TRBJ1-1 - TRBV18 TRBD1 TGTGCCAGCCAGGGACAGATGAACACTGAAGCTTTCTTT CASQGQMNTEAFF
TRBJ2-7 - TRBV12-3/TRBV12-4 - TGTACCTGCAGTTTATATGAGATATGGGGGACGGGGGCCTACGAGCAGTACTTC CTCSLYEIWGTGAYEQYF
TRBJ2-2 few TRBV25-1 TRBD2 TGTGCCAGCAGCATCGGACTAGCGGACACCGGGGAGCTGTTTTTT CASSIGLADTGELFF
TRBJ2-5 - TRBV19 TRBD2 TGTGCCAGTAGTGTGGGACTAGCGGCTCAAGAGACCCAGTACTTC CASSVGLAAQETQYF
TRBJ1-1 - TRBV3-1 - TGTGCCAGCAGCCAAGGGATGGCGGGGACGAACACTGAAGCTTTCTTT CASSQGMAGTNTEAFF
TRBJ2-2 - TRBV29-1 - TGCAGCACGCTGGACAGGAACACCGGGGAGCTGTTTTTT CSTLDRNTGELFF
TRBJ1-6 few TRBV6-1 - TGTGCCAGCGTGGGTGGTATCAGATCACCCCTCCACTTT CASVGGIRSPLHF
TRBJ1-1 - TRBV20-1 - TGCAGTGCTAGAGTTGGGCGGGTGAACACTGAAGCTTTCTTT CSARVGRVNTEAFF
TRBJ2-5 - TRBV12-3/TRBV12-4 TRBD1 TGTGCCAGCAGTTTCGGGACAGGGATACTTCCACAAGAGACCCAGTACTTC CASSFGTGILPQETQYF
TRBJ2-2 few TRBV25-1 TRBD2 TGTGCCAGCAGAGGTGTGGGAGGGAGCACCGGGGAGCTGTTTTTT CASRGVGGSTGELFF
TRBJ2-7 - TRBV6-1 - TGTGCCAGCAGTGAACCTACGGACTCCTACGAGCAGTACTTC CASSEPTDSYEQYF
TRBJ2-1 many TRBV14 - TGTGCCAGCAGCCAAGATTCAGGGGGGTCCTACAATGAGCAGTTCTTC CASSQDSGGSYNEQFF
TRBJ2-1 - TRBV7-2 - TGTGCCAGCAGGTTTACAGCGGGCCTCTACAATGAGCAGTTCTTC CASRFTAGLYNEQFF
TRBJ2-2 few TRBV4-3 - TGCGCCAGCAGCCAAGATGAGAGGGGTAGGGCCGGGGAGCTGTTTTTT CASSQDERGRAGELFF
TRBJ1-6 - TRBV5-5 - TGTGCCAGCAGCTTGGAGGTTGCCGGCGGGTCACCCCTCCACTTT CASSLEVAGGSPLHF
TRBJ1-6 - TRBV5-6 - TGTGCCAGCAGCGCAGGGGCCCGCTCACCCCTCCACTTT CASSAGARSPLHF
TRBJ2-7 - TRBV4-3 - TGCGCCAGCAGCCAAGGTTCGCCCGGGATTTACGAGCAGTACTTC CASSQGSPGIYEQYF
TRBJ2-7 many TRBV4-1 TRBD2 TGCGCCAGCAGCCAACTCACCCGGACTAGCGGGGGCAGCCGAAAGGAGCAGTACTTC CASSQLTRTSGGSRKEQYF
TRBJ1-1 many TRBV29-1 - TGCAGCGTTGAAAAGGGAAGCACTGAAGCTTTCTTT CSVEKGSTEAFF
TRBJ2-2 - TRBV4-3 - TGCGCCAGCAGCCCGAGAGCGGGCGGGGAGCTGTTTTTT CASSPRAGGELFF
TRBJ2-3 few TRBV20-1 TRBD2 TGCAGTGCCCCTTGGGGGAGGGCCTTAGATACGCAGTATTTT CSAPWGRALDTQYF
TRBJ2-7 many TRBV20-1 - TGCAGTGCTAGAGATTCTCTACTCGGGAGAGGCAACGAGCAGTACTTC CSARDSLLGRGNEQYF
TRBJ1-5 - TRBV6-5 - TGTGCCAGCAGTACCTCGGGGACTTATAGCAATCAGCCCCAGCATTTT CASSTSGTYSNQPQHF
TRBJ2-3 - TRBV10-3 TRBD1 TGTGCCATCAGCCCCCGGGACAGGAACACAGATACGCAGTATTTT CAISPRDRNTDTQYF
TRBJ2-7 - TRBV2 TRBD1 TGTGCCTCAAGGGGGGACAGGGCCTACGTGGAGCAGTACTTC CASRGDRAYVEQYF
TRBJ2-2 - TRBV5-1 - TGCGCCAGCAATCCTACAGTGGGGGTGACCGGGGAGCTGTTTTTT CASNPTVGVTGELFF
TRBJ2-7 - TRBV4-2 TRBD1 TGTGCCAGCAGCCAAGTGTCGGGACAGGGCTACGAGCAGTACTTC CASSQVSGQGYEQYF
TRBJ2-7 many TRBV4-2 TRBD1 TGTGCCAGCAGCCAGTACCGGGACAGGAGTCCCAACGAGCAGTACTTC CASSQYRDRSPNEQYF
TRBJ2-1 - TRBV12-3/TRBV12-4 TRBD2 TGTGCCAGCAGTTCGTTGACTAGCGGGGGGGCCCCTGAGCAGTTCTTC CASSSLTSGGAPEQFF
TRBJ2-5 - TRBV24-1 - TGTGCCACCAGTGATTGGGGGGCTCAAGAGACCCAGTACTTC CATSDWGAQETQYF
TRBJ2-3 - TRBV5-1 TRBD2 TGCGCCAGCAGCGAAGGCGGGGGGGCGGCAGATACGCAGTATTTT CASSEGGGAADTQYF
TRBJ2-5 few TRBV11-2 TRBD2 TGTGCCAGCAGCTTACTGTCACAAGGCGGGAGAGACCAAGAGACCCAGTACTTC CASSLLSQGGRDQETQYF
TRBJ2-3 few TRBV27 TRBD1 TGTGCCAGCGGGACAGGGGACACAGATACGCAGTATTTT CASGTGDTDTQYF
TRBJ1-1 - TRBV20-1 - TGCAGTGCTAGAGGCCGGGGGTCGCTGAACACTGAAGCTTTCTTT CSARGRGSLNTEAFF
TRBJ2-5 - TRBV20-1 - TGCAGTGCTAGTACTGGGGGCGGGGAGACCCAGTACTTC CSASTGGGETQYF
TRBJ2-7 few TRBV4-2 TRBD2 TGTGCCAGCAGCCAAGGAGCGGGGGACTACGAGCAGTACTTC CASSQGAGDYEQYF
TRBJ1-2 many TRBV6-2/TRBV6-3 TRBD1 TGTGCCAGCACCCGGGACAGTTCCTATGGCTACACCTTC CASTRDSSYGYTF
TRBJ1-3 few TRBV6-5 - TGTGCCAGCAGTTACCGAAGTCAGGGTCTAGGAAACACCATATATTTT CASSYRSQGLGNTIYF
TRBJ2-1 - TRBV11-2 TRBD2 TGTGCCAGCAGCTTCGGGACTAGCGGGGGGGACGAGCAGTTCTTC CASSFGTSGGDEQFF
TRBJ1-2 - TRBV6-1 - TGTGCCAGCAGGTCTAGGAGGTCAGATCTCTATGGCTACACCTTC CASRSRRSDLYGYTF
TRBJ2-1 few TRBV5-1 - TGCGCCAGCAGCCGAAACGGGCTTCGTTCCTACAATGAGCAGTTCTTC CASSRNGLRSYNEQFF
TRBJ2-3 - TRBV12-3/TRBV12-4 - TGTGCCAGCAGCAATAGGGAGGCTACGCAGTATTTT CASSNREATQYF
TRBJ2-7 few TRBV10-3 TRBD1 TGTGCCATCGCCTCCGGGACAGGGTCCTACGAGCAGTACTTC CAIASGTGSYEQYF